This T cell receptor (beta chain) was sequenced for a study of T cells in Graves' hyperthyroidism and ophthalmopathy. Study-level findings and limits: Most clonotypes expanded in the thyroid (above 0.001) were also present in blood. Model output signaled ophthalmopathy a median roughly six months ahead of onset.

From RNA transcripts, TCR beta CDR3 regions were amplified. First-round RT-PCR targeting the TCR CDR3 was performed with the HTBI primer set. Each CDR3 protein gets one entry after TCRdb re-called the multiplex PCR reads with MiXCR. The table records hundreds of thousands of distinct CDR3 sequences, 12% to 15% of them present only once. Uncontrolled infection, other autoimmune disease, pregnancy and lactation each barred patients from inclusion. The study based diagnoses on clinical symptoms, serum thyroxine and TRAb, thyroid ultrasound and orbital computed tomography. This CDR3 comprises 16 residues. The germline V gene encodes CDR1 SGHRS and CDR2 YFSETQ. J was trimmed by 4 bases and V by 0 bases; bases with no gene match: 8. Remarks on this clonotype: The antigen remains unidentified.

This sequence was found in a woman between 18 and 30 years old with Graves' hyperthyroidism. The sequenced sample consisted of blood. The V gene is TRBV5-1, the J gene TRBJ2-7; TRBD1 aligns across 9 bases. In DNA, the CDR3 is TGCGCCAGCAGCTTGGCCCCCGGGACAGGGCGGTACGAGCAGTACTTC. Translated: CASSLAPGTGRYEQYF.